The 25 T cell receptor beta chains reported below all come from one sample, sequenced in a study of blood T cell repertoires in COVID-19. Using immunoSEQ multiplex PCR, the repertoire was profiled, and TCRdb retains in-frame clones only, with some absent. This sample has about 130,000 clones, with roughly four fifths found just once. The sample consisted of peripheral blood. The origin of the receptors is a human donor in a cohort sampled during active COVID-19.

J is TRBJ2-7 and V is TRBV7-9; 7 positions match TRBD1. The ends lost 4 bases at V and 12 bases at J; junction bases unmatched: 9. Looked up from germline, CDR1 is SEHNR and CDR2 is FQNEAQ (reference sequence). The CDR3 is 12 residues long. The CDR3 nucleotides read TGTGCCAGCAGCTCAGGTACAGGGGTAATGTACTTC. Protein: CASSSGTGVMYF.

The rearrangement links TRBV5-5 to TRBJ1-2; D may be TRBD1 (6 bases). The ends were cut back, 4 bases at V and 1 base at J, with 17 bases in the middle. This CDR3 spans 16 amino acids. Germline V gene sequence: CDR1 SGHKS, CDR2 YYEKEE (reference sequence). The CDR3 coding sequence is TGTGCCAGCAGCCGAGGGGGGGCGGCTAATAACTATGGCTACACCTTC. Its translation is CASSRGGAANNYGYTF.

The J gene is TRBJ2-7, the V gene TRBV2; 9 positions match TRBD1. The CDR3 has 17 amino acids. CDR1 and CDR2 from the germline V gene are SNHLY and FYNNEI. J was trimmed by 1 base and V by 7 bases; bases with no gene match: 14. The CDR3 DNA sequence: TGTGCCAGCAAAGGGGGCTTGGGGACAGGGCCTTCCTACGAGCAGTACTTC. It is translated as CASKGGLGTGPSYEQYF.

V gene TRBV11-2 combines with J gene TRBJ1-2, with 10 bases matching TRBD1. The germline V gene has CDR1 SGHAT and CDR2 FQNNGV. The length of the CDR3 is 16 residues. After removal of 2 bases from V and 4 bases from J, the junction contained 7 bases not matched to a gene. For the CDR3, the DNA is TGTGCCAGCAGCTTACGGATGGACAGGGGGTCCTATGGCTACACCTTC. It is translated as CASSLRMDRGSYGYTF. Using reference TRBV11-2 and TRBJ1-2 for the parts outside the CDR3, the full variable domain is EAGVAQSPRYKIIEKRQSVAFWCNPISGHATLYWYQQILGQGPKLLIQFQNNGVVDDSQLPKDRFSAERLKGVDSTLKIQPAKLEDSAVYLCASSLRMDRGSYGYTFGSGTRLTVV.

The chain couples TRBV30 to TRBJ2-1; 8 bases match TRBD1. Germline CDR1 GTSNPN, CDR2 SVGIG (reference sequence). After removal of 2 bases from V and 8 bases from J, the junction contained 8 bases not matched to a gene. This CDR3 region has 14 residues. The CDR3 sequence is CAWSTGQGIDEQFF. CDR3 sequence (DNA): TGTGCCTGGAGTACAGGACAGGGAATAGATGAGCAGTTCTTC. Using reference TRBV30 and TRBJ2-1 for the parts outside the CDR3, the full variable domain is SQTIHQWPATLVQPVGSPLSLECTVEGTSNPNLYWYRQAAGRGLQLLFYSVGIGQISSEVPQNLSASRPQDRQFILSSKKLLLSDSGFYLCAWSTGQGIDEQFFGPGTRLTVL.

In its sample, this clone was seen once. In DNA, the CDR3 is TGTGCCAGCAGACCCAGGGGGCCCTCCTACGAGCAGTACTTC. As protein: CASRPRGPSYEQYF. V gene TRBV28 combines with J gene TRBJ2-7; 8 bases agree with TRBD1. V lost 6 bases to trimming and J lost 0 bases; unmatched junction nucleotides: 4. The CDR3 loop spans 14 amino acids. The germline CDR1 and CDR2 sequences are MDHEN and SYDVKM.

CDR3 bases: TGTGCCAGCAGTGAATCACACAGGGGGCCGCGTTCTGGAAACACCATATATTTT. It translates to CASSESHRGPRSGNTIYF. This chain links TRBV6-1 with TRBJ1-3; TRBD1 matches 9 bases. CDR3 length: 18 amino acids. V gave up 2 bases and J gave up 1 base; unmatched junction bases: 9. From germline, CDR1 is MNHNS and CDR2 SASEGT.

The CDR3 reads CASIPGQGFGEQYF. The CDR3 DNA is TGTGCCAGTATCCCGGGACAGGGGTTTGGCGAGCAGTACTTC. This sequence joins TRBV19 and TRBJ2-7; 10 bases fit TRBD1. J gave up 6 bases and V 7 bases, and 9 bases lay outside the gene matches. Germline V gene lookup returns CDR1 LNHDA and CDR2 SQIVND (reference sequence). The CDR3 has 14 amino acids.

The rearrangement uses TRBV10-3 and TRBJ2-2; 10 bases map to TRBD1. The CDR3 is made up of 16 amino acids. After removal of 1 base from V and 1 base from J, the junction contained 0 bases not matched to a gene. Germline CDR1 ENHRY, CDR2 SYGVKD. The CDR3 coding sequence is TGTGCCATCAGTGAGTGGGACAGGGGGAACACCGGGGAGCTGTTTTTT. This encodes CAISEWDRGNTGELFF.

V is TRBV5-1 and J is TRBJ1-1, with 11 bases fitting TRBD1. This CDR3 comprises 18 residues. The junction had 7 bases not matched to a gene; V was cut back by 0 bases and J by 0 bases. The germline V gene encodes CDR1 SGHRS and CDR2 YFSETQ. The CDR3 bases are TGCGCCAGCAGCTTGGATGGGACAGGGGGATTCATGAACACTGAAGCTTTCTTT. Translation gives CASSLDGTGGFMNTEAFF.

The rearrangement uses TRBV5-4 and TRBJ2-7; 8 positions match TRBD1. The trim removed 3 bases at V and 2 bases at J, leaving 10 bases unmatched. CDR3 length: 16 amino acids. Germline CDR1 is SGHNT and CDR2 is YYREEE (reference sequence). CDR3 protein: CASSWAQGAVPYEQYF. CDR3 bases: TGTGCCAGCAGCTGGGCCCAGGGGGCGGTCCCCTACGAGCAGTACTTC.

This clone was observed a few times. J is TRBJ2-7 and V is TRBV21-1; the table's D call of TRBD2 was not tested on the DNA. TRBV21-1 has pseudogene status. This CDR3 has 12 amino acids. In nucleotides, the CDR3 is TGTGCCAGCAGCAGCGACTCCTACGAGCAGTACTTC. It translates to CASSSDSYEQYF.

On this clone: This specimen includes other DNA sequences encoding the same CDR3. The chain has TRBV2 and TRBJ1-5; D is undetermined. CDR1 SNHLY and CDR2 FYNNEI come from the germline V gene. V gave up 4 bases and J gave up 6 bases, with 16 bases separating them. This CDR3 contains 15 residues. This CDR3 reads CASSVFGDSGQPQHF. The CDR3 nucleotides are TGTGCCAGCAGTGTGTTCGGAGACTCCGGTCAGCCCCAGCATTTT. Filled out from reference TRBV2 and TRBJ1-5, the complete variable domain reads EPEVTQTPSHQVTQMGQEVILRCVPISNHLYFYWYRQILGQKVEFLVSFYNNEISEKSEIFDDQFSVERPDGSNFTLKIRSTKLEDSAMYFCASSVFGDSGQPQHFGDGTRLSIL.

The V call is TRBV1, the J call TRBJ2-7; the table's D call TRBD2 went unverified against the DNA. TRBV1 is tagged as a pseudogene. This CDR3 contains 19 residues. The CDR3 reads CTSSQDWVVSGGPSYEQYF. CDR3 in DNA: TGCACCAGCAGCCAAGATTGGGTGGTTAGCGGGGGGCCTTCCTACGAGCAGTACTTC.

This chain uses TRBV5-4 with TRBJ2-3; 7 bases map to TRBD1. The V gene's germline CDR1 is SGHNT and CDR2 YYREEE (reference sequence). The CDR3 sequence is 14 residues long. With V trimmed by 4 bases and J by 10 bases, 12 bases remained unmatched. DNA of the CDR3: TGTGCCAGCAGCCAAGACAGGGAAAGCCGATCGCAGTATTTT. Protein: CASSQDRESRSQYF. The entire variable domain, with the rest obtained from reference TRBV5-4 and TRBJ2-3, is as follows: ETGVTQSPTHLIKTRGQQVTLRCSSQSGHNTVSWYQQALGQGPQFIFQYYREEENGRGNFPPRFSGLQFPNYSSELNVNALELDDSALYLCASSQDRESRSQYFGPGTRLTVL.

V is TRBV2 and J is TRBJ1-1; 7 bases align to TRBD1. The CDR3 covers 11 residues. The V segment lost 8 bases and the J segment 4 bases; nucleotides outside the gene matches: 1. Looked up from germline, CDR1 is SNHLY and CDR2 is FYNNEI. CDR3 loop: CASRDSTEAFF. Written as DNA, the CDR3 is TGTGCCAGCCGGGACAGCACTGAAGCTTTCTTT.

This rearrangement joins TRBV15 to TRBJ2-3, with D perhaps matching TRBD2 (5 bases). The CDR3 spans 16 residues. From germline, CDR1 is LNHNV and CDR2 YYDKDF (reference sequence). With 0 bases removed from V and 4 bases from J, the gap between germline ends came to 14 bases. The CDR3 here is CATSRDLPLGADTQYF. The CDR3 coding sequence is TGTGCCACCAGCAGAGATCTACCACTAGGCGCAGATACGCAGTATTTT.

This clone occurred many times. V is TRBV29-1 and J is TRBJ1-1; D not certain. V lost 7 bases to trimming and J lost 4 bases, with 7 bases between them. Germline loops: CDR1 SQVTM, CDR2 ANQGSEA. The CDR3 runs 10 residues. CDR3 DNA sequence: TGCAGCGCGACGGGCACTGAAGCTTTCTTT. This encodes CSATGTEAFF.

The V and J genes are TRBV5-6 and TRBJ2-2; 7 nucleotides line up with TRBD1. Unmatched junction bases numbered 7, after V lost 4 bases and J lost 1 base. The germline V gene encodes CDR1 SGHDT and CDR2 YYEEEE. The CDR3 runs 16 residues. The CDR3: CASSRQGTENTGELFF. The CDR3 DNA reads as TGTGCCAGCAGCCGTCAAGGGACAGAGAACACCGGGGAGCTGTTTTTT.

The chain uses TRBV19 and TRBJ1-5; the D gene is possibly TRBD1 (5 bases). The CDR3 is made up of 16 amino acids. The V and J ends lost 0 bases and 0 bases respectively, with 9 bases between them. CDR1 is LNHDA, CDR2 SQIVND, per germline (reference sequence). CDR3 loop: CASSIDWGYSNQPQHF. In DNA, the CDR3 is TGTGCCAGTAGTATAGATTGGGGCTATAGCAATCAGCCCCAGCATTTT.

This chain connects TRBV5-1 to TRBJ1-4; 9 bases align to TRBD1. J gave up 0 bases and V 5 bases, and 11 bases lay outside the gene matches. The CDR3 length is 18 residues. Germline-derived CDR1 and CDR2 are SGHRS and YFSETQ. The CDR3 DNA is TGCGCCAGCAGGACCGGGACAGGGAATCCTGCAACTAATGAAAAACTGTTTTTT. Encoded protein: CASRTGTGNPATNEKLFF.

This chain links TRBV27 with TRBJ2-7; 7 bases map to TRBD2. This CDR3 region has 16 residues. V lost 6 bases to trimming and J lost 3 bases; unmatched junction nucleotides: 14. CDR1 is MNHEY, CDR2 SMNVEV, per germline (reference sequence). CDR3 loop: CASRQSGAPELYEQYF. The CDR3 nucleotides are TGTGCCAGCAGACAGAGCGGGGCCCCCGAGCTCTACGAGCAGTACTTC.

The chain combines TRBV11-2 with TRBJ2-5, with a weak D call TRBD1 (5 bases). The CDR3 has 14 residues. Looked up from germline, CDR1 is SGHAT and CDR2 is FQNNGV. The ends were cut back, 3 bases at V and 0 bases at J, with 8 bases in the middle. CDR3 in amino acids: CASSLAGHQETQYF. The CDR3 DNA reads TGTGCCAGCAGCTTGGCAGGGCACCAAGAGACCCAGTACTTC.

The chain links TRBV7-9 to TRBJ1-1, with D hard to call. Per the germline V gene, CDR1 is SEHNR and CDR2 is FQNEAQ (reference sequence). The CDR3 extends over 13 amino acids. Trimming took 5 bases from V and 6 from J, leaving 13 bases between them. CDR3 sequence reads: CASSPASASEAFF. The CDR3 DNA sequence: TGTGCCAGCAGCCCCGCGTCTGCCTCTGAAGCTTTCTTT.

Only a few counts were recorded for this clone. The chain employs TRBV2 and TRBJ1-6; no clear D. There are 13 residues in the CDR3. From germline, CDR1 is SNHLY and CDR2 FYNNEI. Trimming pared 8 bases from V and 7 bases from J, leaving 12 bases between. CDR3 sequence: CASQILGNSPLHF. The DNA for the CDR3 is TGTGCCAGCCAGATTCTCGGGAATTCACCCCTCCACTTT.